This TCR beta chain was found in a study of T cell changes during pregnancy in multiple sclerosis. CDR3 size: 14 residues. Trimming removed 4 bases from V and 11 bases from J; junction bases left unmatched: 11. Per germline, CDR1 MNHEY and CDR2 SVGAGI. Profiling relied on immunoSEQ multiplex PCR, and the TCRdb table lists in-frame clones only, not all of them. The repertoire includes under 95,000 clones, around nine tenths of them detected once, and around 2% sits in the top ten. Specimen: peripheral blood, collected in the second trimester of pregnancy. The sequence was obtained from a female donor with multiple sclerosis, enrolled in a pregnancy study. The chain uses TRBV6-5 and TRBJ2-7; 10 nucleotides match TRBD2. The chain's CDR3 is CASSFVTSGALEYF. The CDR3 nucleotides read TGTGCCAGCAGTTTCGTCACTAGCGGGGCCCTGGAGTACTTC.